The 25 T cell receptor beta chains in this list originate from one sample, sequenced in a study of PD-1 blockade in mismatch repair-deficient tumors (dated by TCRdb to between 2016 and 2019). Receptors were amplified or captured by the immunoSEQ multiplex PCR assay. In TCRdb, the immuneACCESS table is reduced to in-frame sequences with V and J assigned. These tables do not hold every clone; where another copy was compared, an unresolved V gene accounts for under half, and the others remain unexplained. Present in this sample are 30,000 to 45,000 clones, roughly 81% of which were seen just once. Around 3.9% of the sample is in the top ten clones. The sequencing used peripheral blood, collected approximately 78 weeks after starting pembrolizumab. The source is an adult with mismatch repair-deficient cancer.

This clone was seen just once. The rearrangement links TRBV28 to TRBJ1-5; tentatively, D is TRBD1 (6 bases). Germline CDR1 reads MDHEN; CDR2 reads SYDVKM. V lost 3 bases and J 5 bases, leaving 14 bases between the germline ends. The CDR3 is 15 residues long. Here the CDR3 DNA reads TGTGCCAGCAGTTTCGGGACAACCTGGGATCAGCCCCAGCATTTT. This sequence encodes CASSFGTTWDQPQHF.

The V and J genes are TRBV6-5 and TRBJ2-1, with 13 nucleotides matching TRBD2. The CDR3 runs to 14 residues. The junction had 0 bases not matched to a gene; V was cut back by 0 bases and J by 10 bases. CDR1 and CDR2 from the germline V gene are MNHEY and SVGAGI. This CDR3 reads CASSYSTSGREQFF. The CDR3 region has the DNA TGTGCCAGCAGTTACTCGACTAGCGGGAGGGAGCAGTTCTTC.

The rearrangement uses TRBV7-8 and TRBJ2-1; D may be TRBD1 (6 bases). From germline, CDR1 is SGHVS and CDR2 FQNEAQ. The V end lost 5 bases, the J end lost 6 bases, and 17 bases lay between the germline ends. CDR3 length: 15 amino acids. CDR3: CASSTKGDRINEQFF. CDR3 DNA: TGTGCCAGCAGCACCAAGGGTGACAGGATCAATGAGCAGTTCTTC.

The chain carries TRBV5-4 and TRBJ1-1; 7 bases align to TRBD1. V shed 4 bases, J shed 4 bases, and the junction held 10 bases outside the gene matches. This CDR3 is built from 15 residues. Germline assignment: CDR1 SGHNT and CDR2 YYREEE (reference sequence). CDR3 in amino acids: CASSVPGQLGTEAFF. CDR3 nucleotide sequence: TGTGCCAGCAGCGTCCCGGGACAGTTGGGCACTGAAGCTTTCTTT.

This clone was observed a handful of times. The chain couples TRBV28 to TRBJ2-7; no clear D gene. Trimming removed 7 bases from V and 3 bases from J, with 16 bases in between. This CDR3 is 14 amino acids long. Germline V gene sequence: CDR1 MDHEN, CDR2 SYDVKM. Here the CDR3 DNA reads TGTGCCAGCACTGGCGGCGGCCCTATCTACGAGCAGTACTTC. This gives the protein CASTGGGPIYEQYF.

This CDR3 reads CASSSAKGGTDTQYF. The CDR3 DNA follows: TGTGCCAGCAGCTCGGCTAAAGGGGGCACAGATACGCAGTATTTT. V gene TRBV5-4 combines with J gene TRBJ2-3, with D possibly matching TRBD1 (5 bases). V was clipped by 3 bases and J by 1 base, with 12 bases between them. The CDR3 has 15 amino acids. The germline V gene has CDR1 SGHNT and CDR2 YYREEE (reference sequence). The whole variable domain, filled in from reference TRBV5-4 and TRBJ2-3, reads ETGVTQSPTHLIKTRGQQVTLRCSSQSGHNTVSWYQQALGQGPQFIFQYYREEENGRGNFPPRFSGLQFPNYSSELNVNALELDDSALYLCASSSAKGGTDTQYFGPGTRLTVL.

The chain couples TRBV6-5 to TRBJ2-7; D gene uncertain. This CDR3 spans 11 amino acids. Trimming cost V 8 bases and J 0 bases, with 5 bases left between them. Per germline, CDR1 MNHEY and CDR2 SVGAGI. CDR3 coding DNA: TGTGCCAGCCGCGGCTCCTACGAGCAGTACTTC. Amino acid sequence: CASRGSYEQYF.

The chain is built from TRBV4-2 and TRBJ1-1, with D tentatively TRBD1 (5 bases). This CDR3 contains 12 residues. With 4 bases removed from V and 10 bases from J, the gap between germline ends came to 13 bases. Germline V gives CDR1 LGHNA, CDR2 YNFKEQ. The CDR3 protein is CASSRTGARAFF. The CDR3 coding sequence is TGTGCCAGCAGCCGAACAGGAGCCAGAGCTTTCTTT.

The rearrangement uses TRBV6-5 and TRBJ2-1; D is possibly TRBD1 (5 bases). Trimming removed 2 bases from V and 3 bases from J, with 8 bases in between. CDR1 is MNHEY and CDR2 is SVGAGI in the germline V gene. The CDR3 totals 14 residues. The CDR3 DNA reads as TGTGCCAGCAGTTACCGGACAATCTACAATGAGCAGTTCTTC. This encodes CASSYRTIYNEQFF.

This clone was counted between two and nine times. V gene TRBV6-5 combines with J gene TRBJ1-2, with TRBD1 as a possible D gene (5 bases). V lost 6 bases, J lost 0 bases, and 11 bases lay in between. This CDR3 spans 14 amino acids. The germline gives CDR1 MNHEY, CDR2 SVGAGI. Here the CDR3 reads CASRQAGANYGYTF. DNA of the CDR3: TGTGCCAGCAGACAGGCGGGAGCTAACTATGGCTACACCTTC.

The chain has TRBV5-1 and TRBJ1-1; D might be TRBD1 (6 bases). This CDR3 has 14 residues. Germline V CDR1 and CDR2: SGHRS, YFSETQ. The V gene lost 2 bases and the J gene lost 0 bases, with 8 bases spanning the gap. The CDR3 is CASSFGQMNTEAFF. In DNA form, the CDR3 reads TGCGCCAGCAGCTTTGGACAGATGAACACTGAAGCTTTCTTT.

The chain recombines TRBV5-6 with TRBJ2-1; the D gene is possibly TRBD1 (5 bases). CDR3 length equals 16 residues. V lost 0 bases to trimming and J lost 3 bases, with 13 bases between them. From germline, CDR1 is SGHDT and CDR2 YYEEEE. The CDR3 loop reads CASSLVRERVYNEQFF. The CDR3 DNA reads TGTGCCAGCAGCTTGGTCAGGGAAAGAGTCTACAATGAGCAGTTCTTC.

The rearrangement links TRBV5-6 to TRBJ1-1; D gene uncertain. This CDR3 has 13 residues. Germline assignment: CDR1 SGHDT and CDR2 YYEEEE. V gave up 5 bases and J gave up 6 bases, with 14 bases separating them. The CDR3 region is CASSAGPRAEAFF. CDR3 DNA: TGTGCCAGCAGTGCCGGCCCTCGTGCTGAAGCTTTCTTT. Looking up the rest from reference TRBV5-6 and TRBJ1-1 gives the full variable domain: DAGVTQSPTHLIKTRGQQVTLRCSPKSGHDTVSWYQQALGQGPQFIFQYYEEEERQRGNFPDRFSGHQFPNYSSELNVNALLLGDSALYLCASSAGPRAEAFFGQGTRLTVV.

This sequence joins TRBV5-1 and TRBJ2-7; 7 nucleotides align to TRBD2. V shed 4 bases and J 0 bases; nucleotides not matched to a gene: 4. This CDR3 region has 14 residues. From germline, CDR1 is SGHRS and CDR2 YFSETQ. CDR3 nucleotide sequence: TGCGCCAGCAGCCCCCGGACTAGCTCCTACGAGCAGTACTTC. This codes for CASSPRTSSYEQYF.

The chain couples TRBV19 to TRBJ2-7; 11 nucleotides line up with TRBD1. V shed 2 bases, J shed 2 bases, and the junction held 2 bases outside the gene matches. The germline V gene has CDR1 LNHDA and CDR2 SQIVND (reference sequence). The CDR3 has 15 amino acids. Here the CDR3 DNA reads TGTGCCAGTAGTATAACGGGACAGGGGGCCTACGAGCAGTACTTC. Residues: CASSITGQGAYEQYF.

The rearrangement links TRBV6-1 to TRBJ2-3; perhaps TRBD2 as D (5 bases). The V gene's germline CDR1 is MNHNS and CDR2 SASEGT. Trimming took off 7 bases at V and 2 bases at J, with 13 bases between the two ends. This CDR3 is built from 14 residues. CDR3 sequence reads: CASNRPGVTDTQYF. For the CDR3, the DNA is TGTGCCAGCAATAGACCCGGGGTCACAGATACGCAGTATTTT.

The chain carries TRBV29-1 and TRBJ2-4; D may be TRBD1 (6 bases). V lost 4 bases, J lost 9 bases, and 16 bases lay in between. CDR1 is SQVTM, CDR2 ANQGSEA, per germline. The CDR3 is made up of 13 amino acids. The CDR3 is CSVAIGQQTIQYF. The CDR3 DNA reads as TGCAGCGTTGCCATTGGACAGCAGACCATTCAGTACTTC.

The chain has TRBV6-6 and TRBJ1-2, with 7 bases that match TRBD1. There are 13 residues in the CDR3. Trimming cost V 8 bases and J 7 bases; bases outside gene matches: 10. Germline loops: CDR1 MNHNY, CDR2 SVGAGI (reference sequence). CDR3 in amino acids: CASVLGTDGGYTF. For the CDR3, the DNA is TGTGCCAGCGTCCTCGGGACAGATGGTGGCTACACCTTC.

This chain connects TRBV10-3 to TRBJ2-2; 9 nucleotides match TRBD2. The CDR3 is made up of 15 amino acids. Germline CDR1 reads ENHRY; CDR2 reads SYGVKD. The V and J ends lost 10 bases and 7 bases, in that order; junction bases with no gene match: 13. The CDR3 sequence is CATNVAGEVGGELFF. The CDR3 nucleotides are TGTGCCACCAACGTAGCGGGAGAGGTTGGCGGGGAGCTGTTTTTT.

This clone has only one observation. CDR3 sequence (DNA): TGTGCCAGCAGCTTAATCCGCGGGGGAAACACCGGGGAGCTGTTTTTT. Amino acid sequence: CASSLIRGGNTGELFF. The genes are TRBV7-2 and TRBJ2-2; 7 bases agree with TRBD2. The CDR3 contains 16 residues. Germline values: CDR1 SGHTA, CDR2 FQGNSA. V lost 2 bases and J lost 2; bases outside the gene matches: 5.

The chain recombines TRBV5-6 with TRBJ1-1; 7 nucleotides align to TRBD1. The CDR3 loop spans 15 amino acids. Per the germline V gene, CDR1 is SGHDT and CDR2 is YYEEEE. Trimming at V came to 4 bases and at J to 7 bases, leaving 13 bases not matched to a gene. CDR3 nucleotides: TGTGCCAGCAGCCCCGGACAGGTTTGGGTGGGTGAAGCTTTCTTT. Amino acids: CASSPGQVWVGEAFF.

Note on this clone: The junction does not match germline at one end; this may be a read error. This chain joins TRBV19 and TRBJ2-5; 12 bases align to TRBD2. Looked up from germline, CDR1 is LNHDA and CDR2 is SQIVND (reference sequence). CDR3 length equals 13 residues. This CDR3 reads CASSNLAGGILNF. CDR3 DNA sequence: TGTGCCAGTAGTAATCTAGCGGGAGGGATCTTAAACTTC.

This chain uses TRBV9 with TRBJ1-2; D perhaps matches TRBD1 (5 bases). V lost 6 bases to trimming and J lost 4 bases, with 16 bases between them. Germline lookup yields CDR1 SGDLS and CDR2 YYNGEE. The CDR3 covers 14 residues. CDR3 protein: CASTLGEGRYGYTF. Here the CDR3 DNA reads TGTGCCAGCACCCTGGGGGAGGGGCGCTATGGCTACACCTTC.

V is TRBV7-8 and J is TRBJ2-2; D unresolved. There are 15 residues in the CDR3. Trimming removed 1 base at V and 4 bases at J, with 10 bases between. Germline CDR1 SGHVS, CDR2 FQNEAQ. The DNA of the CDR3 is TGTGCCAGCAGCTTAGGGCTAGTTCGCACCGGGGAGCTGTTTTTT. This codes for CASSLGLVRTGELFF.

The gene calls are TRBV18 and TRBJ2-7; TRBD2 is a possible D gene (5 bases). Trimming took off 6 bases at V and 0 bases at J, with 6 bases between the two ends. Germline CDR1 KGHSH, CDR2 LQKENI. CDR3 length equals 12 residues. As DNA, the CDR3 is TGTGCCAGCTCCCGGGACTCCTACGAGCAGTACTTC. Translation: CASSRDSYEQYF.